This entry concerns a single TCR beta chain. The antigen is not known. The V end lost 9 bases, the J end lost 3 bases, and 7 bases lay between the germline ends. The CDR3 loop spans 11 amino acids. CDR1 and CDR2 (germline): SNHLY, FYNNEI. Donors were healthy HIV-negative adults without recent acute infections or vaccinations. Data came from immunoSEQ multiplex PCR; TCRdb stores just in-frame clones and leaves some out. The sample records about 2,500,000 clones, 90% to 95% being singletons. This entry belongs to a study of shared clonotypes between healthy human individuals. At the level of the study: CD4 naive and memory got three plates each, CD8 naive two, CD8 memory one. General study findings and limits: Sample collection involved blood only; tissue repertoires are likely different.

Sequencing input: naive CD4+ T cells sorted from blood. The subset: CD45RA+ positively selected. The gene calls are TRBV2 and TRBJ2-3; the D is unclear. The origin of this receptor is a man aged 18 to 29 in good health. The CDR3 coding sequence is TGTGCCAGTCAAGAAACAGATACGCAGTATTTT. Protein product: CASQETDTQYF.